The T cell receptor (beta chain) described here comes from a study of blood T cell repertoires in COVID-19 (dated by TCRdb to the early 2020s). Describing the broader study: Collaborator samples came from the United States, Italy and Spain and covered acute and convalescent phases of COVID-19. Subjects who had been exposed to COVID-19, were actively infected with it, or had recovered from it provided the deeply sampled blood TCRbeta repertoires that made up the dataset. The repertoires were released in a freely available public database meant as a resource for research on the immune response to SARS-CoV-2. Sample metadata almost always included a de-identified subject ID, COVID-19 status, age in years and sex. Where available, HLA class I and class II types were obtained from metadata supplied by the sample provider rather than from assay-based typing. The material from the prospective study consisted of cDNA or gDNA derived from T cells, B-cell-depleted T cells, or PBMCs. Samples came from the ongoing ImmuneRACE study (first 160 participants) plus 1,254 subjects from 6 global collaborators. Study-wide findings and limitations: The amount of clinical and demographic metadata varied by source and participant and was provided uncurated.

The immunoSEQ Assay, a bias-controlled multiplex PCR, was used to amplify TCRbeta CDR3 regions from genomic DNA. Regarding the original processing steps: Within the assay, amplification of reference gene primers was used to estimate how many nucleated cells each sample contained. To quantify the absolute abundance of each unique TCRbeta CDR3 rearrangement, sequence reads were collapsed and filtered. Productive Simpson clonality was computed per sample as the square root of Simpson's diversity index over productive rearrangements. TCRdb stores this immuneACCESS table with in-frame sequences only. Part of the clones is absent; in the studies checked, under half of the shortfall reflects unresolved V genes, and no reason is known for the rest. V and J calls and clone size are as listed in that table; D and trimming were resolved from the DNA. In this sample the table shows 200,000 or so clones, 88% of which occur a single time. Roughly 2.8% of the sample is in the top ten clones.

Participants in the prospective study were aged about 18 to 100 years, lived in about two dozen United States geographic areas, and enrolled through a virtual design. In the prospective study, participants were assigned to cohorts based on the clinical history participants reported in a screening survey and a study questionnaire. Recovered participants in ImmuneRACE Cohort 3 were defined by two consecutive negative NP/OP PCR tests, clearance by a healthcare professional, or resolution of symptoms. Each participant in the prospective study had whole blood, serum and a nasopharyngeal or oropharyngeal swab collected by mobile phlebotomists. Prospective study participants could optionally give additional blood draws and questionnaires over an approximately 2-month period. Prospective study blood samples were shipped either frozen or at room temperature before DNA extraction. Reading the germline V gene (reference sequence) gives CDR1 PRHDT and CDR2 FYEKMQ. Trimming at the junction amounts to 1 base on V and 7 bases on J, and the germline ends lie 19 bases apart. The cysteine opens and the phenylalanine closes a CDR3 of 16 amino acids. Solely the CDR3 DNA is kept, with 48 bases framed from the first base.

Concerning this clone itself: Its antigen target is currently unknown. Per-base quality was not reported, and no clone a single base away is much larger than it.

Recombination linked TRBV13 to TRBJ1-2, and the D gene may be TRBD1, 5 bases matching. Sequenced sample: PBMCs or T cells enriched from blood (not recorded which). The clonotype originates from a woman aged 25-40 years who had recovered from COVID-19. The CDR3 amino acid sequence is: CASSLVTRGWDAGYTF. The DNA is TGTGCCAGCAGCTTAGTTACTCGGGGGTGGGATGCTGGCTACACCTTC.